The text below deals with one T cell receptor (beta chain). This specimen comes from a study of blood T cell repertoires in COVID-19. Background on the study: Sample material is recorded as cDNA or gDNA derived from T cells, B-cell-depleted T cells, or PBMCs.

Germline V gene sequence: CDR1 SGHNT, CDR2 YYREEE (reference sequence). V gave up 4 bases and J gave up 6 bases; unmatched junction bases: 5. The length of the CDR3 is 14 residues. The table came from immunoSEQ multiplex PCR; TCRdb's copy has only in-frame clones and leaves some out. Counted here are 250,000 to 300,000 clones, about 86% occurring once; the ten biggest clones make up about 5.7%. This chain links TRBV5-4 with TRBJ1-4; the match to TRBD1 covers 8 bases. The sequenced material came from peripheral blood. The TCR sequence derives from a man older than 75 with acute or convalescent COVID-19. CDR3 sequence: CASSPGTGDEKLFF. CDR3 in DNA: TGTGCCAGCAGCCCCGGGACAGGAGATGAAAAACTGTTTTTT.